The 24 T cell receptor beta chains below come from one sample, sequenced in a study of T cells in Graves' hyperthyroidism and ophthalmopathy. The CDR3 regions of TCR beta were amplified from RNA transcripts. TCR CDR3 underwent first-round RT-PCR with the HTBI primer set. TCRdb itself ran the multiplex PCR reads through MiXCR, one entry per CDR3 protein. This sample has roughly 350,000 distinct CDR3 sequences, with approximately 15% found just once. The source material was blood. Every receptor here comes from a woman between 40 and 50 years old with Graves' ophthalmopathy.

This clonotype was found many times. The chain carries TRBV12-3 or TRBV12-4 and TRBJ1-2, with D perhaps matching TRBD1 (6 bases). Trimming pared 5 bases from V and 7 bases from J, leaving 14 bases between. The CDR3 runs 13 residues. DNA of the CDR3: TGTGCCAGCAGTACATTACAGGGAGGTGGCTACACCTTC. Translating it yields CASSTLQGGGYTF.

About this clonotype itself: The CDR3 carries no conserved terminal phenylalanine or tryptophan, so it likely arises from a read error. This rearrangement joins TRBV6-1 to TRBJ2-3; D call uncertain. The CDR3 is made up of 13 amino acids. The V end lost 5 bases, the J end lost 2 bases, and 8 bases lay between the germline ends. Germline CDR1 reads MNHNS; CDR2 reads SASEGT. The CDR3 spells CASSPEVTDTQYI. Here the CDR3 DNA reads TGTGCCAGCAGTCCCGAGGTCACAGATACGCAGTATATT.

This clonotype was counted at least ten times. Here the CDR3 reads CASSTTGTDTDTQYF. The CDR3 DNA follows: TGTGCCAGCTCCACCACCGGGACCGACACAGATACGCAGTATTTT. V gene TRBV11-3 combines with J gene TRBJ2-3; D tentatively reads TRBD1 or TRBD2 (5 bases each). V was cut by 8 bases and J by 2 bases, with 17 bases left in between. This CDR3 spans 15 amino acids. CDR1 and CDR2 from the germline V gene are SGHNT and YENEEA.

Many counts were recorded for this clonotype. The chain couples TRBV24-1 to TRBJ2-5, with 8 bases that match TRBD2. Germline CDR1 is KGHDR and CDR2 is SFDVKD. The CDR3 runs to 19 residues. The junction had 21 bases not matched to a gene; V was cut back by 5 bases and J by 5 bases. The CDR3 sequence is CATSGTRSSGSWVRETQYF. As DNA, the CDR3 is TGTGCCACCAGTGGAACAAGGTCAAGCGGGAGTTGGGTTCGGGAGACCCAGTACTTC.

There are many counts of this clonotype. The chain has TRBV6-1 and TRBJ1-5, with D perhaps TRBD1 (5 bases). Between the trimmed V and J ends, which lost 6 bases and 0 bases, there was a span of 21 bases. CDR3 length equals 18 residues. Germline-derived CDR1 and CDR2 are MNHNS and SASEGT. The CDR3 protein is CASRPRGRGGYSNQPQHF. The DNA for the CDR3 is TGTGCCAGCAGACCCCGAGGGAGGGGTGGATATAGCAATCAGCCCCAGCATTTT.

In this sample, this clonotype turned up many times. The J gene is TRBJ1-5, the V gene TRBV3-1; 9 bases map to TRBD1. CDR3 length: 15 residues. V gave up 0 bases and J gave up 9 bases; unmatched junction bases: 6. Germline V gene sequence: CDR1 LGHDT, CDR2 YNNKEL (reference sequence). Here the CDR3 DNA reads TGTGCCAGCAGCCAAGAGGCTACAGGGGGCTGGCCCCAGCATTTT. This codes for CASSQEATGGWPQHF.

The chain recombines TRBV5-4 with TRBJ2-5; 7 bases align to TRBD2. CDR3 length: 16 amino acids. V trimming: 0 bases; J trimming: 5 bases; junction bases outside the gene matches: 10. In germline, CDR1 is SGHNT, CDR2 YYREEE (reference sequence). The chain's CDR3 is CASSLGSRREGETQYF. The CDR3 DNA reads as TGTGCCAGCAGCTTGGGAAGTAGAAGGGAGGGGGAGACCCAGTACTTC.

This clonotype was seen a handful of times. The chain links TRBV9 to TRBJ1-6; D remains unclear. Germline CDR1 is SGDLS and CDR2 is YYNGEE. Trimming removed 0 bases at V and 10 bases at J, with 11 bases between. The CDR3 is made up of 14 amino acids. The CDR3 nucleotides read TGTGCCAGCAGCGTAGCAATGGACGGGTCACCCCTCCACTTT. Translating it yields CASSVAMDGSPLHF.

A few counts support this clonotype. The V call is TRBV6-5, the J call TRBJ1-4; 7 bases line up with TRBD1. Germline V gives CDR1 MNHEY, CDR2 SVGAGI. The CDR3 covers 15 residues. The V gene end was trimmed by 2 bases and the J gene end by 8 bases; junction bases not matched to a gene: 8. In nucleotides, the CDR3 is TGTGCCAGCAGTTACCTGACAGGGAGAGTCGAAAAACTGTTTTTT. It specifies CASSYLTGRVEKLFF.

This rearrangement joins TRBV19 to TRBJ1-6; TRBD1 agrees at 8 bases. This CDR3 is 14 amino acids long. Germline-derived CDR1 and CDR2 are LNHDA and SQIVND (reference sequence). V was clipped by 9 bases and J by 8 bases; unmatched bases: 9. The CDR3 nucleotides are TGTGCCAGGTTAGACAGGGGATGGTATTCACCCCTCCACTTT. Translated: CARLDRGWYSPLHF.

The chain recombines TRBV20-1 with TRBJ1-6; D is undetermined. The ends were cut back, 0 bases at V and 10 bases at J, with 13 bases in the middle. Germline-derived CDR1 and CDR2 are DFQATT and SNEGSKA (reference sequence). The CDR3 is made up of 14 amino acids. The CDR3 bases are TGCAGTGCTAGAGATCTCGGTGCGGGATCACCCCTCCACTTT. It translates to CSARDLGAGSPLHF.

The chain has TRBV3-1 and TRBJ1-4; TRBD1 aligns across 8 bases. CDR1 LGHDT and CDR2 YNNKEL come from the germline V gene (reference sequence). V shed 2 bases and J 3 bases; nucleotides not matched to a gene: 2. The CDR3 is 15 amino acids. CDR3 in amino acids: CASSQQGAANEKLFF. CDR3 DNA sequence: TGTGCCAGCAGCCAACAGGGGGCCGCTAATGAAAAACTGTTTTTT.

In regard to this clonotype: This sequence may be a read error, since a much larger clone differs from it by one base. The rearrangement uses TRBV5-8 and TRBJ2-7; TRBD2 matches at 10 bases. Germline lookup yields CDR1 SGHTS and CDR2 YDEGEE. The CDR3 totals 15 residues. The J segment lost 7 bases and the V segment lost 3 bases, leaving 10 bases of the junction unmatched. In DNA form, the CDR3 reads TGTGCCAGCAGCTGGTCGGGACTAGCGTCTGGGGAGCAGTACTTC. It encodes CASSWSGLASGEQYF.

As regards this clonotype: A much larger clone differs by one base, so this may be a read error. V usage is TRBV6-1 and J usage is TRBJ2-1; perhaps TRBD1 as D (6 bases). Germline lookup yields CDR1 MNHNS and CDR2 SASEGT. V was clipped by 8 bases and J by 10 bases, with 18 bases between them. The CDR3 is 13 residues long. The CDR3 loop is CASGQTSVYEQFF. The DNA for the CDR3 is TGTGCCAGCGGACAGACATCGGTCTACGAGCAGTTCTTC.

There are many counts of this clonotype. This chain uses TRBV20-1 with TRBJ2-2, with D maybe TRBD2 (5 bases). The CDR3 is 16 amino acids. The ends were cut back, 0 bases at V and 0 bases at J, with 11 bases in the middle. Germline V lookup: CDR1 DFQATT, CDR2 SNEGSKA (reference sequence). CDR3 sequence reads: CSARDRTGSNTGELFF. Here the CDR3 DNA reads TGCAGTGCTAGAGATCGTACGGGATCGAACACCGGGGAGCTGTTTTTT.

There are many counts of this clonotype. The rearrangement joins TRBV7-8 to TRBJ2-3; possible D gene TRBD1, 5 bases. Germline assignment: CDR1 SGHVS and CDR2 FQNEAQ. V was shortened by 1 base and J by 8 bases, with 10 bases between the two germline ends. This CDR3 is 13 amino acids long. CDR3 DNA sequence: TGTGCCAGCAGCTTAGGACAGAATCCTACGCAGTATTTT. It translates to CASSLGQNPTQYF.

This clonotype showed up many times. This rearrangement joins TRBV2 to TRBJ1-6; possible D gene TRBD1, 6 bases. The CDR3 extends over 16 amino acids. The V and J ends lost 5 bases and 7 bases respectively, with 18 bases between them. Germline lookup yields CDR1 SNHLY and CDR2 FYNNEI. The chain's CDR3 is CASSWTETRENSPLHF. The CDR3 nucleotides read TGTGCCAGCAGTTGGACAGAAACCCGAGAGAATTCACCCCTCCACTTT.

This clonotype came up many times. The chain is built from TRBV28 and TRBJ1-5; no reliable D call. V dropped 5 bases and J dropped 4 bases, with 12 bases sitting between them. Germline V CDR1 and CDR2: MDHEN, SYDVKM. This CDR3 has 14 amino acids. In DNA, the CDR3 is TGTGCCAGCAGTGCTACAGCTTCTAATCAGCCCCAGCATTTT. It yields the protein CASSATASNQPQHF.

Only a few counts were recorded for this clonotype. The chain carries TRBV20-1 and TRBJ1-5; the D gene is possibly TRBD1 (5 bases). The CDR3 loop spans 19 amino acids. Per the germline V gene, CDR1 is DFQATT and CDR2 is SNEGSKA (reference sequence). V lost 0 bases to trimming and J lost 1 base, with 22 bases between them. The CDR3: CSARDDGPVRGRSNQPQHF. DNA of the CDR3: TGCAGTGCTAGAGATGACGGTCCTGTGAGGGGCCGAAGCAATCAGCCCCAGCATTTT.

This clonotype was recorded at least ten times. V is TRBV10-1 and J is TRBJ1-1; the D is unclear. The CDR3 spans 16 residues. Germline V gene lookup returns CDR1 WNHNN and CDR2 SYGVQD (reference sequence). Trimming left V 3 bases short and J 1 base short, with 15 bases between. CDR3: CASSEYGIPSNTEAFF. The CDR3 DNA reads TGCGCCAGCAGTGAATACGGGATACCCTCGAACACTGAAGCTTTCTTT.

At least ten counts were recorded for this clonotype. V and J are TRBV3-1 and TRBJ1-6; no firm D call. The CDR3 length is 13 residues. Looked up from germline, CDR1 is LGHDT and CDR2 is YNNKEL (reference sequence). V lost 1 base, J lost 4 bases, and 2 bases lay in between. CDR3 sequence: CASSQGYNSPLHF. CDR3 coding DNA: TGTGCCAGCAGCCAAGGATATAATTCACCCCTCCACTTT.

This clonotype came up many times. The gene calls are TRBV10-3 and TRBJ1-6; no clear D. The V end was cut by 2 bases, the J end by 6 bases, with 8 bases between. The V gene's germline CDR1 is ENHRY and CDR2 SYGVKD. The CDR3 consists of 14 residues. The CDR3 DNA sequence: TGTGCCATCAGTGAGAGGACGACTAATTCACCCCTCCACTTT. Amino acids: CAISERTTNSPLHF.

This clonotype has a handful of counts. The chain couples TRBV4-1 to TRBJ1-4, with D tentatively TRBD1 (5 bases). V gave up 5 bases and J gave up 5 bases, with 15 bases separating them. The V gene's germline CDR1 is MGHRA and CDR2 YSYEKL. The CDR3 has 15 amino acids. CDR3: CASSVTTWGNEKLFF. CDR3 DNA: TGCGCCAGCAGCGTCACGACCTGGGGGAATGAAAAACTGTTTTTT.

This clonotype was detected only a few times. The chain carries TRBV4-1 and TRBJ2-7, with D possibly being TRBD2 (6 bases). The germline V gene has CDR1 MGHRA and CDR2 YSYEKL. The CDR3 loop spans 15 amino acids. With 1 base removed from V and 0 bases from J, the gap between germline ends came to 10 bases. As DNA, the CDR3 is TGCGCCAGCAGCCAAGGGGGACTCCCCTCCTACGAGCAGTACTTC. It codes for CASSQGGLPSYEQYF.